The 2 T cell receptor beta chains in this list originate from one sample, sequenced in a study of blood T cell repertoires in COVID-19 (dated by TCRdb to between 2020 and 2021). Library preparation was by the immunoSEQ multiplex PCR assay. In its TCRdb copy, this immuneACCESS table keeps in-frame sequences only and misses some clones. Where compared with another copy, unresolved V genes explain less than half of these, and the others have no known cause. This sample comprises approximately 170,000 clones, approximately 85% of them detected only once. Clones ranked in the top ten supply about 6.9% of the sample. Sequenced material: peripheral blood. All receptors derive from a man older than 75 with COVID-19, enrolled during active disease.

The chain is built from TRBV5-8 and TRBJ1-6; D gene uncertain. This CDR3 is built from 15 residues. Germline CDR1 reads SGHTS; CDR2 reads YDEGEE. The V and J ends lost 4 bases and 7 bases respectively, with 15 bases between them. CDR3 sequence (DNA): TGTGCCAGCAGCCTAAGGACCCGGGAGAATTCACCCCTCCACTTT. This encodes CASSLRTRENSPLHF. The complete variable domain, with remaining parts taken from reference TRBV5-8 and TRBJ1-6, reads EAGVTQSPTHLIKTRGQQATLRCSPISGHTSVYWYQQALGLGLQFLLWYDEGEERNRGNFPPRFSGRQFPNYSSELNVNALELEDSALYLCASSLRTRENSPLHFGNGTRLTVT.

The chain links TRBV4-1 to TRBJ2-1, with D unclear. This CDR3 is built from 15 residues. Germline CDR1 reads MGHRA; CDR2 reads YSYEKL. V was cut by 8 bases and J by 8 bases, with 22 bases left in between. CDR3 protein: CASSVASPSTYEQFF. CDR3 DNA: TGCGCCAGCTCTGTTGCCAGTCCCAGTACGTATGAGCAGTTCTTC.